This T cell receptor beta chain was documented in a study of blood T cell repertoires in COVID-19. Per the original methods: The authors estimated nucleated cell counts from reference gene primer amplification. Sequenced by immunoSEQ multiplex PCR; TCRdb stores in-frame clones only, minus some. V and J calls and clone size come straight from that table; D and trimming were deduced from the DNA. The top ten clones hold roughly 2.1% of a sample with approximately 150,000 clones, more than 75% of them seen once. Trimming removed 2 bases from V and 9 bases from J, with 14 bases in between. Germline CDR1 is LGHDT and CDR2 is YNNKEL (reference sequence). The CDR3 covers 14 residues.

Source material: peripheral blood. The origin of this receptor is an older man with active COVID-19. The chain employs TRBV3-1 (or the pseudogene TRBV3-2) and TRBJ2-1, with D possibly TRBD2 on 6 matching bases. CDR3 nucleotides: TGTGCCAGCAGCCAAAGGAGGGAGTGGGGTGAGCAGTTCTTC. This codes for CASSQRREWGEQFF.